The 10 T cell receptor beta chains given below trace back to one sample, sequenced in a study of identical twins. TCRdb re-analysed the 5' RACE reads in MiXCR, keeping a single row per CDR3 protein. The sample contains 520,000 or so distinct CDR3 sequences, roughly 21% of which appear only once. The same sample was also used in a study of T cells expressing NK-cell markers.

Specimen: CD4+ T cells sorted from blood. The receptors here all came from a woman aged 18-29 years in good health.

This chain connects TRBV6-4 to TRBJ2-1, with 7 nucleotides matching TRBD1. J gave up 9 bases and V 9 bases, and 5 bases lay outside the gene matches. The CDR3 consists of 11 residues. Germline CDR1 MRHNA, CDR2 SNTAGT. The CDR3 nucleotides read TGTGCCAGTACAGGGGAAGGTGAGCAGTTCTTC. Protein sequence: CASTGEGEQFF.

The CDR3 loop is CASSTRTGAYGYTF. The CDR3 bases are TGCGCCAGCAGCACACGGACAGGGGCCTATGGCTACACCTTC. The genes are TRBV5-1 and TRBJ1-2, with TRBD1 identical over 9 bases. V lost 4 bases, J lost 4 bases, and 5 bases stayed unmatched. Germline CDR1 reads SGHRS; CDR2 reads YFSETQ. CDR3 length equals 14 residues.

CDR3 in amino acids: CASGSQSMNTEAFF. The CDR3 DNA follows: TGTGCCAGCGGCTCACAGAGCATGAACACTGAAGCTTTCTTT. The chain links TRBV7-9 to TRBJ1-1, with D uncertain. Germline V lookup: CDR1 SEHNR, CDR2 FQNEAQ (reference sequence). Deletions cut 8 bases from V and 0 bases from J, with 13 bases between. The CDR3 runs to 14 residues.

The genes are TRBV12-3 or TRBV12-4 and TRBJ2-3; 12 positions match TRBD2. The CDR3 contains 16 residues. Trimming at V came to 5 bases and at J to 9 bases, leaving 12 bases not matched to a gene. This CDR3 is CASSPTSGSPSGTQYF. The CDR3 region has the DNA TGTGCCAGCAGTCCGACTAGCGGGAGTCCCTCCGGGACGCAGTATTTT.

The table lists this clonotype with a count of one. V gene TRBV28 combines with J gene TRBJ2-2; D is ambiguous. Germline CDR1 and CDR2: MDHEN and SYDVKM. Trimming removed 3 bases from V and 1 base from J, with 6 bases in between. CDR3 size: 14 residues. The CDR3 coding sequence is TGTGCCAGCAGTTTTCGTAAGAACACCGGGGAGCTGTTTTTT. Protein product: CASSFRKNTGELFF.

This clonotype was counted only a few times. The chain combines TRBV29-1 with TRBJ1-1, with D possibly being TRBD1 (5 bases). The V gene's germline CDR1 is SQVTM and CDR2 ANQGSEA. The CDR3 totals 13 residues. Trimming took off 5 bases at V and 4 bases at J, with 14 bases between the two ends. CDR3 protein: CSVSWGWGTEAFF. Written as DNA, the CDR3 is TGCAGCGTTTCTTGGGGCTGGGGCACTGAAGCTTTCTTT.

This rearrangement joins TRBV3-1 to TRBJ1-1, with 9 bases that match TRBD1. V dropped 1 base and J dropped 11; count of bases not matched to a gene: 5. The CDR3 is made up of 13 amino acids. CDR1 and CDR2 (germline): LGHDT, YNNKEL (reference sequence). The CDR3 loop is CASSQATGGRAFF. The CDR3 DNA sequence: TGTGCCAGCAGCCAAGCGACAGGGGGTCGGGCTTTCTTT.

The sample holds a few counts of this clonotype. The gene calls are TRBV18 and TRBJ2-7; TRBD1 or TRBD2 may be the D gene (6 bases each). This CDR3 contains 14 residues. Trimming removed 2 bases at V and 3 bases at J, with 11 bases between. CDR1 is KGHSH, CDR2 LQKENI, per germline. The CDR3 region has the DNA TGTGCCAGCTCACCAATCAGGGGAGGCTACGAGCAGTACTTC. This translates into CASSPIRGGYEQYF.

This clonotype was picked up one time. The gene calls are TRBV3-1 and TRBJ1-5; D not certain. The CDR3 is 14 residues long. The V gene's germline CDR1 is LGHDT and CDR2 YNNKEL (reference sequence). With 0 bases removed from V and 7 bases from J, the gap between germline ends came to 10 bases. CDR3 nucleotide sequence: TGTGCCAGCAGCCAAGATTCTGGGTACCAGCCCCAGCATTTT. Translating gives CASSQDSGYQPQHF.

The chain links TRBV6-1 to TRBJ1-5; the D gene is possibly TRBD1 (5 bases). Per the germline V gene, CDR1 is MNHNS and CDR2 is SASEGT. This CDR3 comprises 15 residues. Trimming stripped 2 bases from V and 14 bases from J, with 22 bases between. The CDR3 DNA sequence: TGTGCCAGCAGTGAACCGGAGGGGTTCGGGAGGTCAAAGCATTTT. It specifies CASSEPEGFGRSKHF.